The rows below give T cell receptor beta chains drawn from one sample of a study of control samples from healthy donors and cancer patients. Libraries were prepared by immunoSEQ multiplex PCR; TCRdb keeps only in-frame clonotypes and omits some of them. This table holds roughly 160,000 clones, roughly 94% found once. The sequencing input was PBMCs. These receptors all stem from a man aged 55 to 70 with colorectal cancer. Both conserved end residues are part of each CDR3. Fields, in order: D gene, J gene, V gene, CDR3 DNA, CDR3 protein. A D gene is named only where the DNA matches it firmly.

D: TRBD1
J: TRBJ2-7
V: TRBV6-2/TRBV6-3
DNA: TGTGCCAGCAGTTACTCGTTCCGGGACAGGGCTTTCCGCGAGCAGTACTTC
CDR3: CASSYSFRDRAFREQYF

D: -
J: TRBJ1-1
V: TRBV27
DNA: TGTGCCAGCAGCGGTTTGAGGGCGGATGGCACTGAAGCTTTCTTT
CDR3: CASSGLRADGTEAFF

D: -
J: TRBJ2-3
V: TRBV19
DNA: TGTGCCAGTAGTAGGGGCCCAGATACGCAGTATTTT
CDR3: CASSRGPDTQYF

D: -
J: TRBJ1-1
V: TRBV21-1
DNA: TGTGCCAGCCTCGGGGCTTTCTTT
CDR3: CASLGAFF

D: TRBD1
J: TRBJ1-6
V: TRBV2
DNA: TGTGCCAGCAGCGGACAGGGTACCTCACCCCTCCACTTT
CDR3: CASSGQGTSPLHF

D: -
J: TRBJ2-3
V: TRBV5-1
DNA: TGCGCCAGCAGCTTGGCCTGGGGTGGCACAGATACGCAGTATTTT
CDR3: CASSLAWGGTDTQYF

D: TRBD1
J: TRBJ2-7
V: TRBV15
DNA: TGTGCCACCAGCAGAGGACCGGGACAGGGCTACGAGCAGTACTTC
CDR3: CATSRGPGQGYEQYF

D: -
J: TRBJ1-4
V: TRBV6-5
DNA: TGTGCCAGCAGGGGGACTAGTAATGAAAAACTGTTTTTT
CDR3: CASRGTSNEKLFF

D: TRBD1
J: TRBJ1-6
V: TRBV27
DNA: TGTGCCAGCAGGGACAGGGGGTACTATAATTCACCCCTCCACTTT
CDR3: CASRDRGYYNSPLHF

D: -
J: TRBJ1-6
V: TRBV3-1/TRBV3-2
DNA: TGTGCCAGCAGCCAACCCCAGGCCAGCTCCTATAATTCACCCCTCCACTTT
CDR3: CASSQPQASSYNSPLHF